This entry lists 9 T cell receptor beta chains sequenced from one sample in a study of T-cell memory formation after mild COVID-19. MiXCR was run by TCRdb on the 5' RACE reads, yielding one entry per CDR3 protein. The repertoire holds around 110,000 distinct CDR3 sequences, 9.5% to 15% seen once, with roughly 27% in the top ten. What was sequenced was PBMCs or a T cell subset sorted from them (not recorded which). These receptors were taken from an adult woman who had mild COVID-19 (a few samples of this study predate the infection). Cell type and time point are not known.

This clonotype was observed a handful of times. The genes are TRBV12-3 or TRBV12-4 and TRBJ1-3; no clear D gene. V was clipped by 1 base and J by 0 bases, with 10 bases between them. The CDR3 loop spans 16 amino acids. The CDR3 region is CASSLEGRVSGNTIYF. The CDR3 nucleotides read TGTGCCAGCAGTTTAGAAGGACGGGTCTCTGGAAACACCATATATTTT.

This clonotype showed up just a few times. The chain has TRBV19 and TRBJ2-7; TRBD1 is a possible D gene (5 bases). CDR1 is LNHDA and CDR2 is SQIVND in the germline V gene (reference sequence). The germline V and J ends were trimmed by 3 bases and 0 bases, with 15 bases remaining between them. There are 16 residues in the CDR3. CDR3 sequence (DNA): TGTGCCAGTAGTATCTCCGACAGCCGGATCTCCTACGAGCAGTACTTC. Its protein product is CASSISDSRISYEQYF.

The rearrangement joins TRBV12-3 or TRBV12-4 to TRBJ2-1; D tentatively reads TRBD1 or TRBD2 (6 bases each). This CDR3 region has 15 residues. Trimming took off 5 bases at V and 2 bases at J, with 13 bases between the two ends. The DNA for the CDR3 is TGTGCCAGCAGTCCAACTAGGGGGGCCTACAATGAGCAGTTCTTC. Amino acid sequence: CASSPTRGAYNEQFF.

The rearrangement joins TRBV20-1 to TRBJ2-1; 7 bases map to TRBD2. The CDR3 is 18 amino acids. Germline V gives CDR1 DFQATT, CDR2 SNEGSKA (reference sequence). The V segment lost 1 base and the J segment 2 bases; nucleotides outside the gene matches: 14. In DNA, the CDR3 is TGCAGTGCTAGAGGGCTAGCGGAAAACGCCCGCACCTACAATGAGCAGTTCTTC. Amino acid sequence: CSARGLAENARTYNEQFF.

This clonotype was counted only a few times. V usage is TRBV6-1 and J usage is TRBJ1-5, with 7 bases fitting TRBD1. Losses at the gene ends were 6 bases for V and 1 base for J; bases not matched to a gene: 15. The CDR3 totals 18 residues. Germline values: CDR1 MNHNS, CDR2 SASEGT. As DNA, the CDR3 is TGTGCCAGCAGCCAACCACAGGGGTTGGGTATAAGCAATCAGCCCCAGCATTTT. Translating gives CASSQPQGLGISNQPQHF.

The chain employs TRBV12-3 or TRBV12-4 and TRBJ2-1, with TRBD2 as a possible D gene (6 bases). V was clipped by 3 bases and J by 7 bases, with 16 bases between them. The CDR3 length is 15 residues. CDR3 amino acids: CASSFGGSGSNEQFF. The CDR3, as DNA: TGTGCCAGCAGTTTTGGAGGGTCTGGGTCGAATGAGCAGTTCTTC.

The chain carries TRBV4-2 and TRBJ2-1, with 11 bases lining up with TRBD2. V shed 3 bases, J shed 13 bases, and the junction held 14 bases outside the gene matches. The CDR3 is made up of 16 amino acids. Germline lookup yields CDR1 LGHNA and CDR2 YNFKEQ. CDR3 amino acids: CASSQETSGEPLPQFF. DNA for the CDR3: TGTGCCAGCAGCCAGGAGACTAGCGGGGAGCCCCTCCCCCAGTTCTTC.

This clonotype was picked up a small number of times. The chain couples TRBV29-1 to TRBJ2-3; TRBD2 is a possible D gene (6 bases). Trimming removed 4 bases from V and 8 bases from J, with 13 bases in between. From germline, CDR1 is SQVTM and CDR2 ANQGSEA. The CDR3 contains 12 residues. CDR3 sequence: CSVVLAYVTQYF. The CDR3 coding sequence is TGCAGCGTTGTTCTAGCGTATGTTACGCAGTATTTT.

This clonotype was detected only a few times. The chain has TRBV7-9 and TRBJ2-1, with TRBD2 matching over 10 bases. This CDR3 spans 16 amino acids. CDR1 and CDR2 from the germline V gene are SEHNR and FQNEAQ (reference sequence). J lost 0 bases, V lost 4 bases, and 3 bases had no gene match. CDR3 amino acids: CASSSASGSSYNEQFF. The CDR3, as DNA: TGTGCCAGCAGCTCGGCTAGCGGGAGCTCCTACAATGAGCAGTTCTTC.